This record concerns one T cell receptor (beta chain) sequence. Its antigen is not known. Each PCR replicate run on unsorted PBMC took in 250 to 300 ng DNA, about 30,000 T cell genomes. Repertoires were generated with immunoSEQ multiplex PCR, while TCRdb's copy carries only in-frame clones and drops some. The repertoire holds about 490,000 clones, with 81% as singletons. Donation came from healthy HIV-negative adults that had no recent acute infections or vaccinations. This entry belongs to a study of shared clonotypes between healthy human individuals. Overall study context: Three men and a couple of women, aged 18 to 49, were donors.

CDR1 and CDR2 from the germline V gene are MRHNA and SNTAGT. The CDR3 extends over 17 amino acids. V was cut by 0 bases and J by 5 bases, with 18 bases left in between. Study conclusions and caveats: A small donor pool kept down the genetic and exposure-history diversity that was represented.

The V call is TRBV6-4, the J call TRBJ2-3; D possibly corresponds to TRBD1 (6 bases). This sequence was found in a woman aged 35 to 49 in good health. Some clones in this sample may be carry-over from other donors' samples. Specimen: PBMCs. The CDR3 spells CASSDSICGGLGDTQYF. DNA for the CDR3: TGTGCCAGCAGTGACTCGATCTGTGGGGGCTTGGGAGATACGCAGTATTTT.